The source of this T cell receptor beta chain is a study of cytomegalovirus exposure and HLA in healthy donors. Vbeta (60) and Jbeta (13) primers were used in the PCR. Sequencing was performed with immunoSEQ multiplex PCR; in TCRdb, only in-frame clones are kept and a portion is missing. The table shows over 100,000 clones, with less than 70% occurring only once. Study-wide results and caveats: Most of the TCR beta V segments (in an earlier analysis) were productive either about 90% or about 30% of the time.

As for this clone: The antigen remains undetermined. Sequence at one end of the junction differs from germline and may be a read error.

Sequenced sample: PBMCs. The sequence was obtained from a woman aged 70-85 years in good health and CMV-seropositive.

In DNA form, the CDR3 reads TGTGCTAGCAGCCGAATAGCGGGGGACACAGATACGCAGTATTTT. It specifies CASSRIAGDTDTQYF. The genes are TRBV7-7 and TRBJ2-3, with 9 positions matching TRBD2. The CDR3 is 15 amino acids. Germline lookup yields CDR1 SSHAT and CDR2 FNYEAQ (reference sequence). The entire variable domain, with the rest obtained from reference TRBV7-7 and TRBJ2-3, is as follows: GAGVSQSPRYKVTKRGQDVTLRCDPISSHATLYWYQQALGQGPEFLTYFNYEAQPDKSGLPSDRFSAERPEGSISTLTIQRTEQRDSAMYRCASSRIAGDTDTQYFGPGTRLTVL.